This T cell receptor (beta chain) was sequenced in a study of CD8 T cells in ankylosing spondylitis. Study-wide findings and caveats: With a CD8+ phenotype, disease-linked clones were relatively rare in peripheral blood. Within matched ankylosing spondylitis synovial fluid, disease-linked clones were reportedly significantly enriched. Blood of patients with ankylosing spondylitis appeared to be characterized by a TCR beta motif of eight highly homologous variants.

This clonotype appeared a few times. Its antigen is still unknown. Library preparation for TCR beta used quantitative 5'-RACE with molecular barcodes. Using its own MiXCR run on the 5' RACE reads, TCRdb lists one record per CDR3 protein. The sample holds about 390,000 distinct CDR3 sequences, about 22% seen once. Trimming removed 2 bases from V and 3 bases from J, with 6 bases in between. The CDR3 is 13 residues long. Germline V gene data show CDR1 as MNHNY and CDR2 as SVGAGI (reference sequence). This sequence joins TRBV6-6 and TRBJ2-3; no clear D. The receptor's source is a male donor with ankylosing spondylitis. The sequencing sample was made of blood, either unsorted or a sorted T cell fraction (not recorded which). This CDR3 reads CASSYHTTDTQYF. In nucleotides, the CDR3 is TGTGCCAGCAGTTACCACACTACAGATACGCAGTATTTT.